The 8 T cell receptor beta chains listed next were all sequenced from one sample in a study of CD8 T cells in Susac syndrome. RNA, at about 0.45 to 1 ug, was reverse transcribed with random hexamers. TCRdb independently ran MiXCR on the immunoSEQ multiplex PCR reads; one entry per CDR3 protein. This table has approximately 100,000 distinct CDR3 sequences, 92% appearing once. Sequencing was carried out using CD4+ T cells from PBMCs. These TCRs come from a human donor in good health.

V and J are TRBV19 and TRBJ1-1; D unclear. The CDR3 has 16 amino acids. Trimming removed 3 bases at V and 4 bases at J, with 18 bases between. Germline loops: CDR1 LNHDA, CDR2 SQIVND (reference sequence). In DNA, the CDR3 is TGTGCCAGTAGTATCCCCATTTGGTCGGGTGCCACTGAAGCTTTCTTT. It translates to CASSIPIWSGATEAFF.

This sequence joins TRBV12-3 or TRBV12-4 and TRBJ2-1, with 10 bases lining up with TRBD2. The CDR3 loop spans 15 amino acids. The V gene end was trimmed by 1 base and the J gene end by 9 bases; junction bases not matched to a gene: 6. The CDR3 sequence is CASSLGSGRIPEQFF. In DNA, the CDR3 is TGTGCCAGCAGTTTAGGTAGCGGGAGGATACCTGAGCAGTTCTTC.

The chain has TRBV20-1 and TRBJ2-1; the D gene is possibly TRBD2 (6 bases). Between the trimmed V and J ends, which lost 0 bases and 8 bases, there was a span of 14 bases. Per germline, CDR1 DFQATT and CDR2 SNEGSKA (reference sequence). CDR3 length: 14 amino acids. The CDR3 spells CSARDPGRSYEQFF. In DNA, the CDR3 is TGCAGTGCTAGAGACCCCGGGAGATCGTATGAGCAGTTCTTC.

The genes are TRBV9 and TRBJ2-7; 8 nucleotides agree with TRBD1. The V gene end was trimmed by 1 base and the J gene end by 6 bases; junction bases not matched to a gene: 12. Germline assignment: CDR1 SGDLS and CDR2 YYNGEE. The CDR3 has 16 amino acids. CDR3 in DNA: TGTGCCAGCAGCGTAACGGCCGGACAGGGTCAAGGCGAGCAGTACTTC. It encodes CASSVTAGQGQGEQYF.

CDR3 region: CASTYGLAGIDEQYF. Here the CDR3 DNA reads TGTGCCAGTACCTATGGACTAGCGGGAATCGACGAGCAGTACTTC. J is TRBJ2-7 and V is TRBV19; 12 bases agree with TRBD2. This CDR3 spans 15 amino acids. CDR1 and CDR2 (germline): LNHDA, SQIVND (reference sequence). V dropped 7 bases and J dropped 5; count of bases not matched to a gene: 9.

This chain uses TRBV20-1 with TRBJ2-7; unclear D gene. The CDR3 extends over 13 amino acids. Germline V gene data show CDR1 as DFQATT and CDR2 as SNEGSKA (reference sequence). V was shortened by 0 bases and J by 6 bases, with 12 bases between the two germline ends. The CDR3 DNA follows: TGCAGTGCTAGAGATTACCAGCTTGGCGAGCAGTACTTC. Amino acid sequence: CSARDYQLGEQYF.

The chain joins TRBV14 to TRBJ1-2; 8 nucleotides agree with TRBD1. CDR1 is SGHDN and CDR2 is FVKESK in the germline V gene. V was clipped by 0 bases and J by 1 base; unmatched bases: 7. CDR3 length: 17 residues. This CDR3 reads CASSQDVRTGSNYGYTF. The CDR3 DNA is TGTGCCAGCAGCCAAGATGTTCGGACAGGGAGTAACTATGGCTACACCTTC. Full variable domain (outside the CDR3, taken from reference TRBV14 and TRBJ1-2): EAGVTQFPSHSVIEKGQTVTLRCDPISGHDNLYWYRRVMGKEIKFLLHFVKESKQDESGMPNNRFLAERTGGTYSTLKVQPAELEDSGVYFCASSQDVRTGSNYGYTFGSGTRLTVV.

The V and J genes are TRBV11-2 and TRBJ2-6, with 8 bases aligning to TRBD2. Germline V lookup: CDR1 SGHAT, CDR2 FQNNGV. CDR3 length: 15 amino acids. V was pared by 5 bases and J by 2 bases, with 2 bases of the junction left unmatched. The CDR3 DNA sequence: TGTGCCAGCAGCATTAGCGGGGCTGGGGCCAACGTCCTGACTTTC. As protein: CASSISGAGANVLTF.